In this sample, the clone carrying this T cell receptor (beta chain) turned up a few times. There are 17 residues in the CDR3. Germline lookup yields CDR1 PRHDT and CDR2 FYEKMQ (reference sequence). The sample originates from a study of identical twins. Template switching added a universal primer binding site, and final cDNA carried unique molecular identifiers. TCRdb reprocessed the 5' RACE reads via MiXCR and lists one record per CDR3 protein. Here the sample spans about 1.7 million distinct CDR3 sequences, around 33% being singletons. V and J are TRBV13 and TRBJ2-1; unclear D gene. Matching the DNA end better, TRBJ2-7 makes the J call doubtful. The TCR comes from a newborn girl in good health. The sequenced material came from cord blood. CDR3 loop: CASSRDAQGRFYNEQYF. The CDR3 DNA reads as TGTGCCAGCAGCCGTGACGCACAAGGAAGGTTCTACAATGAGCAGTACTTC.